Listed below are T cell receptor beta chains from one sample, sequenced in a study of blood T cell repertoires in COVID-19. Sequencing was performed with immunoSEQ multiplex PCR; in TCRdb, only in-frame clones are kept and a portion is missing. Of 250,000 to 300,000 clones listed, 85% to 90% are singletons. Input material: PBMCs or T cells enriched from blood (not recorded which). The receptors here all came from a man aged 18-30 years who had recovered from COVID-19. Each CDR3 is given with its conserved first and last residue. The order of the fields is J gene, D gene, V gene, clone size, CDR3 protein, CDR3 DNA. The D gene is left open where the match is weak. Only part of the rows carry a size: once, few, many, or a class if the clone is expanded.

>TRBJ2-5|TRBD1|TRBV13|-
CASSPTGTGGVETQYF
TGTGCCAGCAGCCCCACCGGGACAGGGGGCGTAGAAACCCAGTACTTC
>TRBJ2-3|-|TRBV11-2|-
CASSLRQGSTDTQYF
TGTGCCAGCAGCTTAAGGCAGGGAAGCACAGATACGCAGTATTTT
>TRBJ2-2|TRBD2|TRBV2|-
CASRAGDVAGELFF
TGTGCCAGCAGAGCGGGGGACGTCGCCGGGGAGCTGTTTTTT
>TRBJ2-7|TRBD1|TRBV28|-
CASSITGGDEQYF
TGTGCCAGCAGCATAACAGGGGGCGACGAGCAGTACTTC
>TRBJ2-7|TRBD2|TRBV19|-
CASSSGGTMTYEQYF
TGTGCCAGTAGTAGTGGTGGGACTATGACCTACGAGCAGTACTTC
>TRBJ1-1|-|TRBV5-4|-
CASSPLDRSNTEAFF
TGTGCCAGCAGCCCCTTGGACAGAAGTAACACTGAAGCTTTCTTT
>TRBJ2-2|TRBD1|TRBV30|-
CAWAGGWNTGELFF
TGTGCCTGGGCAGGGGGTTGGAACACCGGGGAGCTGTTTTTT
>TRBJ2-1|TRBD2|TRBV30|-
CAWSPMTSGGRYNEQFF
TGTGCCTGGAGTCCAATGACTAGCGGGGGGCGATACAATGAGCAGTTCTTC
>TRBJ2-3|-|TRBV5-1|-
CASRGGLLVYTDTQYF
TGCGCCAGCAGGGGAGGACTCTTGGTCTACACAGATACGCAGTATTTT
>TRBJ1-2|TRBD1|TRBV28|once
CASRPPPGDRAVFYGYTF
TGTGCCAGCAGACCTCCGCCGGGGGACAGGGCGGTATTCTATGGCTACACCTTC
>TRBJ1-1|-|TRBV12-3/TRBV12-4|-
CASRLGENTEAFF
TGTGCCAGCAGACTCGGAGAGAACACTGAAGCTTTCTTT
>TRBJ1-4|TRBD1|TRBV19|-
CASSLTGAGNEKLFF
TGTGCCAGTAGTCTGACAGGGGCGGGTAATGAAAAACTGTTTTTT
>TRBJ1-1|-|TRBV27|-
CASSPLSSRELITEAFF
TGTGCCAGCAGTCCCCTCTCCTCGAGAGAGTTAATCACTGAAGCTTTCTTT
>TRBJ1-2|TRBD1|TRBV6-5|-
CASWDRPLLNYGYTF
TGTGCCAGCTGGGACAGGCCCCTCCTTAACTATGGCTACACCTTC